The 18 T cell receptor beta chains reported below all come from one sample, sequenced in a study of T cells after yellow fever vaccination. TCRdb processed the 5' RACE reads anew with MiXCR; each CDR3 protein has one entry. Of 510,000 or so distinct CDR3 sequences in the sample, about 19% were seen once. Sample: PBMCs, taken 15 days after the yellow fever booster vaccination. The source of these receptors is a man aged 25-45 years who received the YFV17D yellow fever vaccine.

Here the CDR3 DNA reads TGCGCCAGCAGCTTGGAGGGCTCCTATGGCTACACCTTC. Its translation is CASSLEGSYGYTF. The chain recombines TRBV5-1 with TRBJ1-2; D is unresolved. The CDR3 covers 13 residues. V was clipped by 0 bases and J by 4 bases, with 7 bases between them. The germline gives CDR1 SGHRS, CDR2 YFSETQ.

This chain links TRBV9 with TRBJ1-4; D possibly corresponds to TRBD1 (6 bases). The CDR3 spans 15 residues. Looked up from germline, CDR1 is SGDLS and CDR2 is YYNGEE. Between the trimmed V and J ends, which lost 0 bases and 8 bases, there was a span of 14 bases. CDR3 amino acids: CASSVGGLAREKLFF. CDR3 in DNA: TGTGCCAGCAGCGTAGGGGGGCTCGCGAGGGAAAAACTGTTTTTT.

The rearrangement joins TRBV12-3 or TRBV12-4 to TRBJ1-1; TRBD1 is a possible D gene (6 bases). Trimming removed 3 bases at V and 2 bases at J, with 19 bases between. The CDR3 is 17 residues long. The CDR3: CASSFPPDRSVNTEAFF. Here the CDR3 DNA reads TGTGCCAGCAGTTTCCCCCCAGACAGGTCAGTAAACACTGAAGCTTTCTTT.

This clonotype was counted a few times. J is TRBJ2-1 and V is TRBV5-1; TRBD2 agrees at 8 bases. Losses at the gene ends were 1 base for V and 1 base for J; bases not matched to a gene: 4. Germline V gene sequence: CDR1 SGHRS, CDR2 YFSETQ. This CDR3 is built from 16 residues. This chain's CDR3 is CASSLSGSISYNEQFF. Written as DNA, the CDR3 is TGCGCCAGCAGCTTGAGCGGGAGCATATCCTACAATGAGCAGTTCTTC.

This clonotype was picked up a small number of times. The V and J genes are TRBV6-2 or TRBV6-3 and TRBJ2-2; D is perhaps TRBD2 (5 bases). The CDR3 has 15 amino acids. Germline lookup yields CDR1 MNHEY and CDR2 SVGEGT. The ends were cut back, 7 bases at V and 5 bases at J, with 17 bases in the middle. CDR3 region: CASKLGGFETGELFF. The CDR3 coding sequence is TGTGCCAGCAAGTTAGGAGGTTTTGAGACCGGGGAGCTGTTTTTT.

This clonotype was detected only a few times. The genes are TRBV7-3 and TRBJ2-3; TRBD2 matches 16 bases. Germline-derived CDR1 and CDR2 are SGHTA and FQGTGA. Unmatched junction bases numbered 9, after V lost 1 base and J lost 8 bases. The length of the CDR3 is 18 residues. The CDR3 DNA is TGTGCCAGCAGCTTAAAGGGACTAGCGGGAGGGGGTCTGGGTACGCAGTATTTT. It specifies CASSLKGLAGGGLGTQYF. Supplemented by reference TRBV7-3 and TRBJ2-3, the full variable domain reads GAGVSQTPSNKVTEKGKYVELRCDPISGHTALYWYRQSLGQGPEFLIYFQGTGAADDSGLPNDRFFAVRPEGSVSTLKIQRTERGDSAVYLCASSLKGLAGGGLGTQYFGPGTRLTVL.

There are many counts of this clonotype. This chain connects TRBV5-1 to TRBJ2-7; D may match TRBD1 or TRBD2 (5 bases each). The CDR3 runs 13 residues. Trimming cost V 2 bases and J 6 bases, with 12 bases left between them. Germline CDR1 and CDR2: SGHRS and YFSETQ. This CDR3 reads CASSFGQGAEQYF. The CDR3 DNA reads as TGCGCCAGCAGCTTTGGGCAGGGAGCCGAGCAGTACTTC.

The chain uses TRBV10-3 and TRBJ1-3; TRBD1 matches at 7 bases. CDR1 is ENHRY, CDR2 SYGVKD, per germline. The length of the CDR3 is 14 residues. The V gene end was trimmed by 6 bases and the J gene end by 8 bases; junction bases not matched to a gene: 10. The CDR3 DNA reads TGTGCCATCAGGGACAGGTCGTCTGAGGACACCATATATTTT. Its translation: CAIRDRSSEDTIYF.

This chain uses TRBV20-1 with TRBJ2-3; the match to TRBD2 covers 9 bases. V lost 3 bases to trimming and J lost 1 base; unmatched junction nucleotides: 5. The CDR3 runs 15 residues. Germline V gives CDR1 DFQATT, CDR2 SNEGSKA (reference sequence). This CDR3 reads CSASATSGRTDTQYF. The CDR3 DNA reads TGCAGTGCTAGTGCGACTAGCGGACGCACAGATACGCAGTATTTT.

This chain's CDR3 is CSATDRGLETQYF. CDR3 in DNA: TGCAGTGCTACAGACAGGGGGCTTGAGACCCAGTACTTC. The rearrangement uses TRBV20-1 and TRBJ2-5; the match to TRBD1 covers 10 bases. The CDR3 contains 13 residues. The germline V gene has CDR1 DFQATT and CDR2 SNEGSKA (reference sequence). With 4 bases clipped from V and 5 bases from J, the junction kept 4 bases outside the gene matches.

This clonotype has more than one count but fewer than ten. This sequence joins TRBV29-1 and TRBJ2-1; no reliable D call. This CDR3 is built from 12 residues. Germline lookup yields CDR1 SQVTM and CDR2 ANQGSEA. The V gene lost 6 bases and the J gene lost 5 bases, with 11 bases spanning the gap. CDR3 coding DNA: TGCAGCGTCCCCTCCCGAGACAATGAGCAGTTCTTC. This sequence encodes CSVPSRDNEQFF.

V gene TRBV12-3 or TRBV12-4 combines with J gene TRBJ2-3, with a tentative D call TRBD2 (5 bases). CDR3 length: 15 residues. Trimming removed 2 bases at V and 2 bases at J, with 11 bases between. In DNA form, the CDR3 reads TGTGCCAGCAGTTTAAGGGCTAGCCTCACAGATACGCAGTATTTT. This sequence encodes CASSLRASLTDTQYF.

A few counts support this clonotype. CDR3 sequence (DNA): TGTGCCAGCAGCCAAGAATTAGCGGGAGCGGAGACCCAGTACTTC. Protein sequence: CASSQELAGAETQYF. The chain has TRBV4-2 and TRBJ2-5; 9 nucleotides line up with TRBD2. V gave up 0 bases and J gave up 5 bases; unmatched junction bases: 4. This CDR3 comprises 15 residues. Germline assignment: CDR1 LGHNA and CDR2 YNFKEQ.

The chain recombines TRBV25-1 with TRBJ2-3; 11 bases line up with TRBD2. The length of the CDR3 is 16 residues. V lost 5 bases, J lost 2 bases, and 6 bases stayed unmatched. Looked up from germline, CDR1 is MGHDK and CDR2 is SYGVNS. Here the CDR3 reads CASSKTSGTFTDTQYF. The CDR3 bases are TGTGCCAGCAGTAAGACTAGCGGGACCTTCACAGATACGCAGTATTTT.

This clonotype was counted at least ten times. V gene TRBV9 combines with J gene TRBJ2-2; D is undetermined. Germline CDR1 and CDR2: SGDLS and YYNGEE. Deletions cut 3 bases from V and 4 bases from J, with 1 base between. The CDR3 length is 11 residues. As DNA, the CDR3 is TGTGCCAGCAGCGCCACCGGGGAGCTGTTTTTT. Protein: CASSATGELFF.

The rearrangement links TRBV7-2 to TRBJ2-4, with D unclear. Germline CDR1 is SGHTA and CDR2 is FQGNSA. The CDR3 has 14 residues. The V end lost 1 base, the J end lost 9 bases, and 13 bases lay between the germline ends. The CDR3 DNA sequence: TGTGCCAGCAGCTTAGATGTCGTCCCGGGCATTCAGTACTTC. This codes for CASSLDVVPGIQYF.

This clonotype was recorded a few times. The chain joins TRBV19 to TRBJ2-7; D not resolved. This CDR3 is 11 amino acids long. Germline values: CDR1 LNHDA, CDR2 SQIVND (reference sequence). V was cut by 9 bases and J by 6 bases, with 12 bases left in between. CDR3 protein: CASRDGLEQYF. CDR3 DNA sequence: TGTGCCAGCCGCGACGGGCTCGAGCAGTACTTC.

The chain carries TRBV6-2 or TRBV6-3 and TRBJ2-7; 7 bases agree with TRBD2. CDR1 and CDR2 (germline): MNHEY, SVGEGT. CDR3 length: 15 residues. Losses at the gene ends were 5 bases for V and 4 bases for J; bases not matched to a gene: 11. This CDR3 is CASSGPGGGSYEQYF. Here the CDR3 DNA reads TGTGCCAGCAGTGGGCCGGGAGGAGGTAGTTACGAGCAGTACTTC.